These 6 T cell receptor beta chains originate from one sample sequenced in a study of blood T cell repertoires in COVID-19. Only in-frame clones appear in the TCRdb table, and some are missing; sequencing was by immunoSEQ multiplex PCR. The sample contains 73,000 or so clones, roughly 80% of which appear only once. Input material: peripheral blood. Receptors were obtained from a man aged 60-69 years with acute or convalescent COVID-19.

V is TRBV3-1 (or the pseudogene TRBV3-2) and J is TRBJ2-5; no definite D call. Germline V CDR1 and CDR2: LGHDT, YNNKEL (reference sequence). Trimming cost V 4 bases and J 2 bases, with 5 bases left between them. The CDR3 is 12 amino acids. The CDR3 DNA sequence: TGTGCCAGCAGCCCCCATCAAGAGACCCAGTACTTC. It codes for CASSPHQETQYF.

This rearrangement joins TRBV7-3 to TRBJ2-1; weak D call: TRBD1 (5 bases). With 4 bases removed from V and 6 bases from J, the gap between germline ends came to 10 bases. The CDR3 has 13 residues. In germline, CDR1 is SGHTA, CDR2 FQGTGA. The CDR3 loop is CASSSDSLNEQFF. In DNA form, the CDR3 reads TGTGCCAGCAGCTCCGACAGTCTCAATGAGCAGTTCTTC.

V is TRBV7-9 and J is TRBJ1-3; unclear D gene. Trimming left V 1 base short and J 2 bases short, with 12 bases between. The CDR3 length is 16 residues. In germline, CDR1 is SEHNR, CDR2 FQNEAQ (reference sequence). CDR3 sequence (DNA): TGTGCCAGCAGCTTAGACCGTTCGGGGACTGGAAACACCATATATTTT. Its protein is CASSLDRSGTGNTIYF.

The CDR3 nucleotides read TGTGCCAGCAGCTTAACCCCCCGGAGAGATACGCAGTATTTT. It codes for CASSLTPRRDTQYF. This sequence joins TRBV7-3 and TRBJ2-3; D unresolved. Per germline, CDR1 SGHTA and CDR2 FQGTGA. The CDR3 is 14 amino acids. V dropped 0 bases and J dropped 5 bases, with 9 bases sitting between them.

The chain is built from TRBV20-1 and TRBJ2-2; TRBD2 is a possible D gene (6 bases). Per germline, CDR1 DFQATT and CDR2 SNEGSKA (reference sequence). The CDR3 sequence is 14 residues long. The V gene lost 3 bases and the J gene lost 8 bases, with 16 bases spanning the gap. The CDR3 protein is CSASTGSNMGELFF. CDR3 nucleotides: TGCAGTGCTAGTACCGGGAGTAACATGGGGGAGCTGTTTTTT.

This clone was detected many times. This chain joins TRBV7-3 and TRBJ1-1, with D perhaps matching TRBD1 (5 bases). V was pared by 5 bases and J by 4 bases, with 14 bases between. Germline-derived CDR1 and CDR2 are SGHTA and FQGTGA. This CDR3 has 14 amino acids. CDR3 nucleotides: TGTGCCAGCAGCCTGCTCGGCGGGGCCACTGAAGCTTTCTTT. Its translation: CASSLLGGATEAFF.